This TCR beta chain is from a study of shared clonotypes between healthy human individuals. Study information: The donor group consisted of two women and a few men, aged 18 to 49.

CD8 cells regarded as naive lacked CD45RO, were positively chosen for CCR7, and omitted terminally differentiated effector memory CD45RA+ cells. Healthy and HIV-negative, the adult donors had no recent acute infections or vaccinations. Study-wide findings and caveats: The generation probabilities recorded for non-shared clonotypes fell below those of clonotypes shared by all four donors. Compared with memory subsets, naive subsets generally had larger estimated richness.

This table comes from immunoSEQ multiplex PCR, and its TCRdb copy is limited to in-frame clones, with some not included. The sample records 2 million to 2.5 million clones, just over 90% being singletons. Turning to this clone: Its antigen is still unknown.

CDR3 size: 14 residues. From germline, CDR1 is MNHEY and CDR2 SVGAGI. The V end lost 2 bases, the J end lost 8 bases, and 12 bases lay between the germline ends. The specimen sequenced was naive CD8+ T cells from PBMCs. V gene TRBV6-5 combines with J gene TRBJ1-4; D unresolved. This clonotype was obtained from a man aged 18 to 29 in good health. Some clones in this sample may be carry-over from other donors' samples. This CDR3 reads CASSYRESFEKLFF. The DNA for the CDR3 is TGTGCCAGCAGTTACAGGGAGTCCTTCGAAAAACTGTTTTTT.